A single sample is the source of the 2 T cell receptor beta chains below, sequenced in a study of T-cell memory formation after mild COVID-19 (dated by TCRdb to 2020 to 2023). The library was prepared using 5' RACE. Sequenced using an Illumina NovaSeq 6000. TCRdb applied fastp at Q25 and MiXCR to the public reads, then kept only in-frame beta chains. Identical CDR3 protein sequences are pooled into one entry, listed with their most common genes and DNA. The sample contains some 350,000 distinct CDR3 sequences, 10% to 15% of them found a single time. Jointly, the top ten make up about a fifth of the sample. The sequenced sample was PBMCs or a T cell subset sorted from them (not recorded which). The receptors were sampled from a man in his late teens or twenties who had mild COVID-19 (a few samples of this study predate the infection). The sample titles of this study are shuffled in the database, so cell type and time point are left out; the donor was told from shared clones.

Details on this clonotype: This may be a read error: a much more frequent sequence differs by one nucleotide. The chain recombines TRBV7-6 with TRBJ2-7; TRBD2 agrees at 9 bases. CDR1 and CDR2 from the germline V gene are SGHVS and FNYEAQ. The CDR3 totals 14 residues. CDR3 in amino acids: CSSSPQGLAGEQYF. CDR3 DNA: TGTTCCAGCAGCCCCCAAGGGCTAGCGGGGGAGCAGTACTTC.

The table lists this clonotype with a few counts. This sequence joins TRBV20-1 and TRBJ2-3; D uncertain. Trimming removed 0 bases from V and 5 bases from J, with 12 bases in between. The germline V gene encodes CDR1 DFQATT and CDR2 SNEGSKA (reference sequence). The length of the CDR3 is 14 residues. The CDR3 loop reads CSAREGIHGDTQYF. Here the CDR3 DNA reads TGCAGTGCTAGAGAGGGGATTCATGGAGATACGCAGTATTTT.